This T cell receptor (beta chain) comes out of a study of cytomegalovirus exposure and HLA in healthy donors. The PCR made use of 60 Vbeta and 13 Jbeta primers. The assay was immunoSEQ multiplex PCR, and TCRdb's table has in-frame clones only and misses some. The sample includes approximately 120,000 clones, over 60% of them seen just once. Of note for this clone: Its specificity is unknown.

At collection, donors were nominally healthy, but unrecorded immune exposures were probable. Notes on the study in general: It was reported that the classifier diagnosed cytomegalovirus status with high specificity and sensitivity in both the original and validation cohorts. Later analysis showed TCR association rates varying by HLA locus, highest for DRB1 and lowest for HLA-C. For most TCR beta V segments, an earlier analysis put the productive rate at about 87% or about 30% of the time.

This clonotype originated in a woman between 40 and 50 years old in good health and CMV-seropositive. The sequencing sample was made of PBMCs.

The CDR3 DNA sequence: TGTGCCAGCAGGGAGACAGGTTTCACCGGGGAGCTGTTTTTT. Amino acids: CASRETGFTGELFF. This sequence joins TRBV28 and TRBJ2-2; D may be TRBD1 (6 bases). With 6 bases removed from V and 4 bases from J, the gap between germline ends came to 12 bases. Germline CDR1 and CDR2: MDHEN and SYDVKM. This CDR3 comprises 14 residues.